Reported below is one T cell receptor beta chain. The data were obtained in a study of cytomegalovirus exposure and HLA in healthy donors. Trimming stripped 0 bases from V and 7 bases from J, with 12 bases between. The CDR3 has 14 amino acids. Germline V gene lookup returns CDR1 LNHNV and CDR2 YYDKDF (reference sequence). PCR amplification relied on 60 Vbeta primers (plus 13 Jbeta primers). TCRdb's copy holds only in-frame clones and misses some; the assay was immunoSEQ multiplex PCR. The data show about 93,000 clones, approximately 72% seen once. J is TRBJ1-2 and V is TRBV15; D is possibly TRBD1 (6 bases). The source is a woman aged 40-49 years in good health and CMV-seronegative. The source material was PBMCs. The DNA for the CDR3 is TGTGCCACCAGCAGAGAACAGGGAAGAACTGGCTACACCTTC. As protein: CATSREQGRTGYTF.